One sample yielded the 30 T cell receptor beta chains listed below, sequenced in a study of response to subunit inactivated influenza vaccine. TCRdb analysed the RT-PCR reads with MiXCR anew, one entry per CDR3 protein. The table has roughly 570,000 distinct CDR3 sequences, 14% seen once. The source material was PBMCs from blood, sampled about 12 days after vaccination. The receptor set was obtained from a man aged 45-65 years who received an inactivated influenza vaccine.

The J gene is TRBJ2-2, the V gene TRBV4-3; TRBD2 is a possible D gene (5 bases). Germline CDR1 reads LGHNA; CDR2 reads YSLEER. The CDR3 sequence is 16 residues long. Trimming took off 0 bases at V and 7 bases at J, with 15 bases between the two ends. In DNA form, the CDR3 reads TGCGCCAGCAGCCAAGATAGTAGCGTCTGGGGCGGGGAGCTGTTTTTT. Its protein is CASSQDSSVWGGELFF.

V is TRBV6-2 or TRBV6-3 and J is TRBJ2-5; 8 bases agree with TRBD2. V shed 2 bases and J 5 bases; nucleotides not matched to a gene: 7. Germline loops: CDR1 MNHEY, CDR2 SVGEGT. This CDR3 spans 15 amino acids. CDR3 nucleotides: TGTGCCAGCAGTTACGGGGTAGCGGGGCCTGAGACCCAGTACTTC. Amino acids: CASSYGVAGPETQYF.

This clonotype was seen more than once but under ten times. J is TRBJ2-5 and V is TRBV11-2; either TRBD1 or TRBD2 may supply D (5 bases each). V was pared by 5 bases and J by 0 bases, with 16 bases between. The CDR3 consists of 16 residues. Germline lookup yields CDR1 SGHAT and CDR2 FQNNGV. CDR3: CASSPFWDRDQETQYF. The CDR3 nucleotides read TGTGCCAGCAGCCCCTTCTGGGACCGAGACCAAGAGACCCAGTACTTC.

In its sample, this clonotype was seen a few times. This chain uses TRBV28 with TRBJ2-3; 7 nucleotides match TRBD1. V was clipped by 6 bases and J by 8 bases; unmatched bases: 5. Germline V lookup: CDR1 MDHEN, CDR2 SYDVKM. The CDR3 spans 12 residues. The CDR3 loop is CASRPPGGTQYF. The CDR3 region has the DNA TGTGCCAGCAGACCTCCAGGGGGTACGCAGTATTTT.

The gene calls are TRBV11-2 and TRBJ2-1, with 10 positions matching TRBD2. This CDR3 is 15 amino acids long. The V gene's germline CDR1 is SGHAT and CDR2 FQNNGV. V was pared by 7 bases and J by 7 bases, with 10 bases of the junction left unmatched. The CDR3 region is CASTHRLAGKNEQFF. The CDR3 nucleotides read TGTGCCAGCACACATCGACTAGCGGGCAAAAATGAGCAGTTCTTC. The full variable domain, rest sourced from reference TRBV11-2 and TRBJ2-1, is EAGVAQSPRYKIIEKRQSVAFWCNPISGHATLYWYQQILGQGPKLLIQFQNNGVVDDSQLPKDRFSAERLKGVDSTLKIQPAKLEDSAVYLCASTHRLAGKNEQFFGPGTRLTVL.

This clonotype has ten or more counts. The V and J genes are TRBV20-1 and TRBJ1-1; a weak D match, TRBD1 (6 bases). The V end was cut by 5 bases, the J end by 2 bases, with 12 bases between. The CDR3 totals 13 residues. From germline, CDR1 is DFQATT and CDR2 SNEGSKA (reference sequence). CDR3 nucleotide sequence: TGCAGTGCTCACAGGGTTCGAAACACTGAAGCTTTCTTT. Translation gives CSAHRVRNTEAFF.

This clonotype showed up just a few times. Here the CDR3 DNA reads TGTGCCAGCAGCCAAGATAGGGGGGACTCCTACAATGAGCAGTTCTTC. Translating it yields CASSQDRGDSYNEQFF. This chain uses TRBV4-2 with TRBJ2-1; D may correspond to TRBD1 or TRBD2 (6 bases each). Trimming cost V 0 bases and J 0 bases, with 9 bases left between them. This CDR3 contains 16 residues. Germline values: CDR1 LGHNA, CDR2 YNFKEQ.

V gene TRBV6-1 combines with J gene TRBJ1-5; D is ambiguous. The CDR3 is made up of 14 amino acids. V was trimmed by 10 bases and J by 0 bases, leaving 13 bases between them. The germline V gene encodes CDR1 MNHNS and CDR2 SASEGT. The CDR3 bases are TGTGCCACCCGAGCGGGGATTAGCAATCAGCCCCAGCATTTT. This codes for CATRAGISNQPQHF.

This clonotype has ten or more counts. The J gene is TRBJ1-1, the V gene TRBV6-1; D call uncertain. CDR3 length: 14 amino acids. In germline, CDR1 is MNHNS, CDR2 SASEGT. Trimming shortened V by 2 bases and J by 1 base, and 8 bases separated the two germline ends. The CDR3 loop reads CASSELRQNTEAFF. The DNA of the CDR3 is TGTGCCAGCAGTGAACTTCGGCAGAACACTGAAGCTTTCTTT.

The V call is TRBV5-1, the J call TRBJ2-2; 8 bases are shared with TRBD1. Per germline, CDR1 SGHRS and CDR2 YFSETQ. The CDR3 is 15 amino acids. J was trimmed by 3 bases and V by 3 bases; bases with no gene match: 4. The CDR3 spells CASSSGQGYTGELFF. Written as DNA, the CDR3 is TGCGCCAGCAGCTCAGGACAGGGATACACCGGGGAGCTGTTTTTT.

This clonotype occurred a few times. The chain carries TRBV4-2 and TRBJ2-5; 14 nucleotides line up with TRBD2. V trimming: 1 base; J trimming: 4 bases; junction bases outside the gene matches: 2. CDR3 length: 16 residues. The germline V gene has CDR1 LGHNA and CDR2 YNFKEQ. This chain's CDR3 is CASSQATSGGAETQYF. CDR3 DNA: TGTGCCAGCAGCCAAGCGACTAGCGGGGGGGCAGAGACCCAGTACTTC.

In this sample, this clonotype turned up a few times. This chain uses TRBV12-3 or TRBV12-4 with TRBJ2-1; tentatively, D is TRBD2 (5 bases). This CDR3 comprises 13 residues. The germline V and J ends were trimmed by 1 base and 8 bases, with 9 bases remaining between them. The CDR3 sequence: CASSLGGNDEQFF. CDR3 bases: TGTGCCAGCAGTTTAGGAGGGAACGATGAGCAGTTCTTC.

V is TRBV29-1 and J is TRBJ2-7; 9 positions agree with TRBD2. The V and J ends lost 0 bases and 1 base, in that order; junction bases with no gene match: 4. Germline V gene data show CDR1 as SQVTM and CDR2 as ANQGSEA. This CDR3 spans 15 amino acids. This CDR3 is CSVEDSTSGSYEQYF. The CDR3, as DNA: TGCAGCGTTGAAGATAGCACTAGCGGGTCCTACGAGCAGTACTTC.

This clonotype was detected many times. The chain combines TRBV18 with TRBJ2-2, with 8 bases lining up with TRBD1. Trimming took 5 bases from V and 2 from J; bases not matched to a gene: 4. This CDR3 contains 15 residues. Germline V gene data show CDR1 as KGHSH and CDR2 as LQKENI. The CDR3 region is CASSSTGVNTGELFF. CDR3 DNA sequence: TGTGCCAGCTCATCGACAGGGGTAAACACCGGGGAGCTGTTTTTT. The whole variable domain, remainder taken from reference TRBV18 and TRBJ2-2, is NAGVMQNPRHLVRRRGQEARLRCSPMKGHSHVYWYRQLPEEGLKFMVYLQKENIIDESGMPKERFSAEFPKEGPSILRIQQVVRGDSAAYFCASSSTGVNTGELFFGEGSRLTVL.

This clonotype was seen a few times. This chain's CDR3 is CSARGQGPYEQYF. CDR3 bases: TGCAGTGCTAGAGGGCAGGGACCCTACGAGCAGTACTTC. The V and J genes are TRBV20-1 and TRBJ2-7; D may be TRBD1 or TRBD2 (5 bases each). This CDR3 spans 13 amino acids. Trimming removed 1 base at V and 2 bases at J, with 9 bases between. CDR1 DFQATT and CDR2 SNEGSKA come from the germline V gene (reference sequence).

V is TRBV20-1 and J is TRBJ2-6; the D is unclear. The CDR3 is 14 amino acids. V was shortened by 3 bases and J by 0 bases, with 6 bases between the two germline ends. CDR1 is DFQATT, CDR2 SNEGSKA, per germline (reference sequence). The CDR3 DNA is TGCAGTGCTAGGGCCTACTCTGGGGCCAACGTCCTGACTTTC. Protein sequence: CSARAYSGANVLTF.

This clonotype was found a few times. This chain's CDR3 is CASMVQMNTEAFF. The CDR3 bases are TGCGCCAGCATGGTTCAGATGAACACTGAAGCTTTCTTT. The rearrangement joins TRBV10-2 to TRBJ1-1; D gene ambiguous. The CDR3 has 13 residues. Trimming removed 7 bases at V and 0 bases at J, with 9 bases between. Germline V gene sequence: CDR1 WSHSY, CDR2 SAAADI.

This clonotype turned up a few times. The chain is built from TRBV14 and TRBJ1-5, with no clear D. There are 13 residues in the CDR3. V dropped 2 bases and J dropped 2 bases, with 4 bases sitting between them. CDR1 is SGHDN and CDR2 is FVKESK in the germline V gene. CDR3 loop: CASSQFGNQPQHF. In DNA form, the CDR3 reads TGTGCCAGCAGCCAATTCGGCAATCAGCCCCAGCATTTT.

This clonotype came up a few times. The chain employs TRBV6-5 and TRBJ2-3; a weak D match, TRBD2 (6 bases). Germline V gene lookup returns CDR1 MNHEY and CDR2 SVGAGI. The CDR3 sequence is 14 residues long. The germline V and J ends were trimmed by 2 bases and 0 bases, with 6 bases remaining between them. Written as DNA, the CDR3 is TGTGCCAGCAGTTACAGCGGGAGCACAGATACGCAGTATTTT. This codes for CASSYSGSTDTQYF.

The chain links TRBV5-1 to TRBJ2-3, with D hard to call. The CDR3 is made up of 15 amino acids. Germline CDR1 is SGHRS and CDR2 is YFSETQ. V shed 0 bases and J shed 2 bases, with 10 bases lying between them. CDR3 sequence: CASSLVPTFTDTQYF. CDR3 sequence (DNA): TGCGCCAGCAGCTTGGTACCGACATTCACAGATACGCAGTATTTT.

This clonotype was detected ten times or more. The V gene is TRBV18, the J gene TRBJ2-2, with 8 bases fitting TRBD1. The ends lost 6 bases at V and 0 bases at J; junction bases unmatched: 3. CDR1 is KGHSH and CDR2 is LQKENI in the germline V gene. CDR3 length: 15 residues. CDR3: CASSRGQANTGELFF. CDR3 sequence (DNA): TGTGCCAGCTCGCGGGGACAGGCGAACACCGGGGAGCTGTTTTTT.

This clonotype was observed at least ten times. The V gene is TRBV10-3, the J gene TRBJ1-2; D ambiguous. The length of the CDR3 is 11 residues. Germline CDR1 is ENHRY and CDR2 is SYGVKD. Trimming removed 7 bases from V and 4 bases from J, with 7 bases in between. In nucleotides, the CDR3 is TGTGCCATCACGAACGGCTATGGCTACACCTTC. Translating gives CAITNGYGYTF.

This clonotype was seen a few times. The chain carries TRBV14 and TRBJ1-2; D gene ambiguous. V was clipped by 1 base and J by 3 bases, with 9 bases between them. This CDR3 spans 14 amino acids. Germline CDR1 reads SGHDN; CDR2 reads FVKESK. CDR3 coding DNA: TGTGCCAGCAGCCAAGCCATGGCCTACTATGGCTACACCTTC. This translates into CASSQAMAYYGYTF.

This clonotype showed up just a few times. The rearrangement links TRBV19 to TRBJ1-1; 10 nucleotides align to TRBD1. The CDR3 totals 13 residues. Germline CDR1 reads LNHDA; CDR2 reads SQIVND (reference sequence). Trimming at V came to 3 bases and at J to 11 bases, leaving 6 bases not matched to a gene. The CDR3 sequence is CASSIRDRGEAFF. The CDR3 DNA sequence: TGTGCCAGTAGTATCCGGGACAGGGGTGAGGCTTTCTTT.

This clonotype was counted at least ten times. The chain uses TRBV28 and TRBJ2-2; 11 nucleotides agree with TRBD2. V gave up 7 bases and J gave up 3 bases; unmatched junction bases: 4. The CDR3 totals 15 residues. The germline V gene encodes CDR1 MDHEN and CDR2 SYDVKM. CDR3 nucleotides: TGTGCCAGCAACCTACTAGCGGGAGACACCGGGGAGCTGTTTTTT. Encoded protein: CASNLLAGDTGELFF.

This clonotype was detected a few times. This chain joins TRBV20-1 and TRBJ2-7; no definite D call. Germline V gene sequence: CDR1 DFQATT, CDR2 SNEGSKA (reference sequence). Between the trimmed V and J ends, which lost 5 bases and 3 bases, there was a span of 17 bases. The CDR3 has 14 residues. CDR3 amino acids: CSAPLWAGDYEQYF. CDR3 nucleotides: TGCAGTGCTCCCCTCTGGGCAGGCGACTACGAGCAGTACTTC.

The chain recombines TRBV24-1 with TRBJ2-4, with 7 bases that match TRBD1. The junction had 1 base not matched to a gene; V was cut back by 9 bases and J by 0 bases. The CDR3 is made up of 13 amino acids. Germline V gene lookup returns CDR1 KGHDR and CDR2 SFDVKD. The CDR3 nucleotides read TGTGCCACCGCAGGGGGAGCCAAAAACATTCAGTACTTC. Amino acid sequence: CATAGGAKNIQYF.

The chain couples TRBV11-2 to TRBJ1-1; 8 bases are a match to TRBD1. With 3 bases clipped from V and 6 bases from J, the junction kept 3 bases outside the gene matches. Germline loops: CDR1 SGHAT, CDR2 FQNNGV. This CDR3 has 13 amino acids. The CDR3 DNA sequence: TGTGCCAGCAGCTTCGGACAGGGCCCTGAAGCTTTCTTT. Translation: CASSFGQGPEAFF.

Only a few counts were recorded for this clonotype. The rearrangement joins TRBV19 to TRBJ2-1; D unresolved. Trimming cost V 3 bases and J 0 bases, with 9 bases left between them. Germline CDR1 reads LNHDA; CDR2 reads SQIVND (reference sequence). The CDR3 loop spans 15 amino acids. In DNA, the CDR3 is TGTGCCAGTAGTATTGCAGCCCTCTCCTACAATGAGCAGTTCTTC. Translation: CASSIAALSYNEQFF.

This clonotype was found a few times. The genes are TRBV3-1 and TRBJ2-1; perhaps D is TRBD1 or TRBD2 (5 bases each). V lost 1 base, J lost 4 bases, and 11 bases lay in between. The germline gives CDR1 LGHDT, CDR2 YNNKEL (reference sequence). The length of the CDR3 is 15 residues. CDR3 amino acids: CASSQAGTVYNEQFF. CDR3 nucleotides: TGTGCCAGCAGCCAAGCCGGGACGGTTTACAATGAGCAGTTCTTC.